The TCR beta chain described here comes from a study of control samples from healthy donors and cancer patients. This clone has only one observation. Measured with immunoSEQ multiplex PCR; TCRdb has only the in-frame clones, and not every one. The table has about 21,000 clones, around four fifths seen once; the top ten hold roughly 20%. The CDR3 consists of 10 residues. Germline values: CDR1 SEHNR, CDR2 FQNEAQ (reference sequence). Trimming took off 8 bases at V and 7 bases at J, with 8 bases between the two ends. The sequenced sample was PBMCs. The rearrangement uses TRBV7-9 and TRBJ1-1; D gene uncertain. The TCR sequence derives from a man aged 60 to 69 with colorectal cancer. CDR3 coding DNA: TGTGCCAGCGGACTACGTGAAGCTTTCTTT. Translated: CASGLREAFF.